The 19 T cell receptor beta chains presented below share a single source sample, sequenced in a study of radiation and T cells in renal cell carcinoma (dated by TCRdb to about 2020). The time point label of this sample denotes: blood 2 weeks post-SBRT. Per the publication, the treatment or condition label means: 15 Gy SBRT to primary tumor, nephrectomy 4 weeks later. The library was generated by the immunoSEQ multiplex PCR assay. What TCRdb holds here is the immuneACCESS table cut down to in-frame rearrangements. Part of the clones is not present; checked against another copy, under half of the missing clones reflect an unresolved V gene, and the others are unexplained. Across this sample there are roughly 150,000 clones, with roughly 86% seen only once. The top ten clonotypes cover 13% of the sample. The sample here was blood, taken from a patient whose treatment included radiotherapy and nephrectomy. The receptors stem from a woman in her 50s with renal cell carcinoma.

The chain uses TRBV19 and TRBJ1-5; 9 nucleotides agree with TRBD1. CDR1 and CDR2 from the germline V gene are LNHDA and SQIVND (reference sequence). The V gene end was trimmed by 10 bases and the J gene end by 1 base; junction bases not matched to a gene: 2. CDR3 length: 13 residues. In DNA, the CDR3 is TGTGCCACTGGGACAGGGAGCAATCAGCCCCAGCATTTT. Amino acid sequence: CATGTGSNQPQHF.

This clone was observed a handful of times. The rearrangement links TRBV7-6 to TRBJ1-6; no clear D gene. CDR1 and CDR2 from the germline V gene are SGHVS and FNYEAQ. The V end lost 2 bases, the J end lost 6 bases, and 11 bases lay between the germline ends. The CDR3 is 15 amino acids. CDR3 in DNA: TGTGCCAGCAGCTTAATCCACAGACGTAATTCACCCCTCCACTTT. Translation gives CASSLIHRRNSPLHF.

The chain combines TRBV9 with TRBJ2-7, with D uncertain. The germline V gene encodes CDR1 SGDLS and CDR2 YYNGEE. CDR3 length equals 12 residues. The V end was cut by 3 bases, the J end by 2 bases, with 6 bases between. The CDR3 nucleotides read TGTGCCAGCAGCGCTAATGCCTACGAGCAGTACTTC. It encodes CASSANAYEQYF.

The CDR3 is CASSPPGGYGNIQYF. CDR3 coding DNA: TGCGCCAGCAGCCCCCCGGGGGGGTACGGAAACATTCAGTACTTC. The rearrangement uses TRBV5-1 and TRBJ2-4; 8 bases are shared with TRBD2. CDR3 size: 15 residues. The V gene end was trimmed by 4 bases and the J gene end by 6 bases; junction bases not matched to a gene: 9. The germline V gene has CDR1 SGHRS and CDR2 YFSETQ.

This chain connects TRBV7-8 to TRBJ2-7; D is unclear. From germline, CDR1 is SGHVS and CDR2 FQNEAQ. V was trimmed by 2 bases and J by 0 bases, leaving 5 bases between them. The CDR3 consists of 13 residues. The CDR3 region has the DNA TGTGCCAGCAGCTTACAGAGCTCCTACGAGCAGTACTTC. It is translated as CASSLQSSYEQYF.

This chain uses TRBV5-4 with TRBJ1-6, with 8 nucleotides matching TRBD1. After removal of 3 bases from V and 6 bases from J, the junction contained 5 bases not matched to a gene. Per germline, CDR1 SGHNT and CDR2 YYREEE (reference sequence). The CDR3 extends over 15 amino acids. Here the CDR3 reads CASSSDRGFNSPLHF. The DNA for the CDR3 is TGTGCCAGCAGCTCAGACAGGGGTTTTAATTCACCCCTCCACTTT.

This rearrangement joins TRBV19 to TRBJ1-1, with unresolved D. V gave up 4 bases and J gave up 1 base, with 7 bases separating them. Germline V gene sequence: CDR1 LNHDA, CDR2 SQIVND (reference sequence). The CDR3 spans 13 residues. Here the CDR3 DNA reads TGTGCCAGTAGTACTACTAGGAACACTGAAGCTTTCTTT. Amino acids: CASSTTRNTEAFF.

The V call is TRBV9, the J call TRBJ1-4; D not certain. Germline V CDR1 and CDR2: SGDLS, YYNGEE. The CDR3 is 16 amino acids. V lost 2 bases and J 0 bases, leaving 11 bases between the germline ends. CDR3 sequence: CASSVGYSATNEKLFF. The CDR3 DNA sequence: TGTGCCAGCAGCGTGGGGTACTCCGCAACTAATGAAAAACTGTTTTTT. The whole variable domain, remainder taken from reference TRBV9 and TRBJ1-4, is DSGVTQTPKHLITATGQRVTLRCSPRSGDLSVYWYQQSLDQGLQFLIQYYNGEERAKGNILERFSAQQFPDLHSELNLSSLELGDSALYFCASSVGYSATNEKLFFGSGTQLSVL.

The V call is TRBV7-9, the J call TRBJ1-1; D is unresolved. This CDR3 contains 13 residues. The germline CDR1 and CDR2 sequences are SEHNR and FQNEAQ (reference sequence). V was clipped by 2 bases and J by 6 bases, with 10 bases between them. CDR3 region: CASSLYFGSEAFF. The CDR3, as DNA: TGTGCCAGCAGCTTATATTTTGGGTCTGAAGCTTTCTTT.

The rearrangement links TRBV6-5 to TRBJ2-2, with unresolved D. This CDR3 comprises 13 residues. With 2 bases removed from V and 6 bases from J, the gap between germline ends came to 7 bases. From germline, CDR1 is MNHEY and CDR2 SVGAGI. This chain's CDR3 is CASSYIASGELFF. In DNA, the CDR3 is TGTGCCAGCAGTTACATTGCGTCCGGGGAGCTGTTTTTT.

In this sample, this clone turned up once. The genes are TRBV6-1 and TRBJ2-3; 7 bases match TRBD1. The V segment lost 4 bases and the J segment 3 bases; nucleotides outside the gene matches: 7. Germline CDR1 reads MNHNS; CDR2 reads SASEGT. CDR3 length equals 15 residues. CDR3 bases: TGTGCCAGCAGTGGCGACAGGGCCTGGACAGATACGCAGTATTTT. This codes for CASSGDRAWTDTQYF.

A few counts support this clone. The chain joins TRBV10-2 to TRBJ2-1, with 11 bases matching TRBD1. This CDR3 comprises 15 residues. V shed 8 bases and J 2 bases; nucleotides not matched to a gene: 5. Germline CDR1 WSHSY, CDR2 SAAADI. In nucleotides, the CDR3 is TGCGCCAGCCGCGGACAGGGGGCGCCCTACAATGAGCAGTTCTTC. Its protein product is CASRGQGAPYNEQFF.

The V and J genes are TRBV5-8 and TRBJ1-5; no reliable D call. Germline V gene sequence: CDR1 SGHTS, CDR2 YDEGEE. CDR3 size: 13 residues. Trimming shortened V by 6 bases and J by 3 bases, and 10 bases separated the two germline ends. The CDR3 here is CASNRVINQPQHF. In nucleotides, the CDR3 is TGTGCCAGCAACCGGGTCATCAATCAGCCCCAGCATTTT.

DNA of the CDR3: TGTGCCAGCAGTTCCGCAGGGGATACTAATGAAAAACTGTTTTTT. Its protein product is CASSSAGDTNEKLFF. This chain joins TRBV2 and TRBJ1-4; maybe TRBD1 (6 bases). Trimming took off 5 bases at V and 2 bases at J, with 12 bases between the two ends. The CDR3 consists of 15 residues. The germline gives CDR1 SNHLY, CDR2 FYNNEI.

V is TRBV7-2 and J is TRBJ1-2; D call uncertain. V dropped 2 bases and J dropped 8 bases, with 15 bases sitting between them. CDR1 is SGHTA and CDR2 is FQGNSA in the germline V gene. The CDR3 has 14 amino acids. Here the CDR3 reads CASSLSPPTAGYTF. In nucleotides, the CDR3 is TGTGCCAGCAGCTTAAGTCCCCCGACGGCCGGCTACACCTTC.

The chain combines TRBV23-1 with TRBJ1-5; 10 bases match TRBD1. TRBV23-1 is reported as an ORF; its role is uncertain. The CDR3 loop spans 17 amino acids. V gave up 2 bases and J gave up 11 bases; unmatched junction bases: 15. CDR3 nucleotides: TGCGCCAGCAGTCAAAATGGTTACTGGACAGGGGGACGGTCCCAGCATTTT. This encodes CASSQNGYWTGGRSQHF.

The rearrangement uses TRBV7-9 and TRBJ1-2, with 8 bases fitting TRBD1. CDR1 and CDR2 (germline): SEHNR, FQNEAQ (reference sequence). V dropped 0 bases and J dropped 6; count of bases not matched to a gene: 6. The CDR3 is made up of 15 amino acids. The CDR3 here is CASSLALTGEDGYTF. In nucleotides, the CDR3 is TGTGCCAGCAGCTTAGCGCTGACAGGGGAGGATGGCTACACCTTC.

CDR3 sequence reads: CASSPWTGGYTGELFF. CDR3 nucleotide sequence: TGCGCCAGCAGCCCCTGGACAGGGGGGTACACCGGGGAGCTGTTTTTT. The chain is built from TRBV5-1 and TRBJ2-2; 10 nucleotides match TRBD1. The V gene end was trimmed by 4 bases and the J gene end by 3 bases; junction bases not matched to a gene: 6. The CDR3 has 16 amino acids. The V gene's germline CDR1 is SGHRS and CDR2 YFSETQ.

The rearrangement uses TRBV4-3 and TRBJ2-1, with 10 bases fitting TRBD2. The germline gives CDR1 LGHNA, CDR2 YSLEER. V trimming: 3 bases; J trimming: 9 bases; junction bases outside the gene matches: 5. The CDR3 covers 14 residues. For the CDR3, the DNA is TGCGCCAGCAGCCAGGTAGCGGGGGGTCGTGAGCAGTTCTTC. It is translated as CASSQVAGGREQFF.